This TCR beta chain was identified in a study of blood T cell repertoires in COVID-19. Original analysis: Amplification with reference gene primers provided the estimates of nucleated cell counts. TCRdb's table, derived via immunoSEQ multiplex PCR, lists solely in-frame clones and lacks some. Clone size and the V and J calls come from that table; the DNA yielded D and trimming. This sample has approximately 450,000 clones; 85% to 90% occur once, and the top ten carry 4% to 5.5%. Germline V gene lookup returns CDR1 SGDLS and CDR2 YYNGEE. After removal of 3 bases from V and 5 bases from J, the junction contained 6 bases not matched to a gene. The CDR3 runs 15 residues.

Sequenced input: peripheral blood. V and J are TRBV9 and TRBJ2-1; TRBD2 agrees at 9 bases. The source is a woman under 40 with acute or convalescent COVID-19. In DNA, the CDR3 is TGTGCCAGCAGCGAGAGCGGGGGGTTAAACAATGAGCAGTTCTTC. Translation: CASSESGGLNNEQFF.